The following is a T cell receptor (beta chain) sequence with its context. Its antigen remains unidentified. Some clones are missing from TCRdb's copy, which holds only in-frame ones; the method was immunoSEQ multiplex PCR. The sample includes some 9,800 clones, roughly 80% seen only once; the top ten take 38%. The data are from a study of chemoradiotherapy in HPV16-positive cancers. Findings of the study overall: Non-HPV-specific T cells did not expand in tumors during treatment, whereas candidate HPV-specific clones and E7-related motifs did.

This sample comprised tumor tissue, obtained from a patient who underwent chemoradiotherapy. This TCR was recovered from a human donor with HPV-associated anogenital cancer.

The CDR3: CASSLYWGDTQYF. The CDR3, as DNA: TGTGCCAGCAGCCTCTACTGGGGGGATACGCAGTATTTT. The rearrangement links TRBV7-2 to TRBJ2-3; D may match TRBD1 or TRBD2 (5 bases each). Germline values: CDR1 SGHTA, CDR2 FQGNSA. Trimming stripped 5 bases from V and 6 bases from J, with 12 bases between. The CDR3 sequence is 13 residues long. Filled out from reference TRBV7-2 and TRBJ2-3, the complete variable domain reads GAGVSQSPSNKVTEKGKDVELRCDPISGHTALYWYRQSLGQGLEFLIYFQGNSAPDKSGLPSDRFSAERTGGSVSTLTIQRTQQEDSAVYLCASSLYWGDTQYFGPGTRLTVL.